This TCR beta chain was documented in a study of blood T cell repertoires in COVID-19 (dated by TCRdb to the early 2020s). As for the study more broadly: Samples covering the acute and convalescent phases of COVID-19 were provided by collaborators in the United States, Italy and Spain. The material from the prospective study consisted of cDNA or gDNA derived from T cells, B-cell-depleted T cells, or PBMCs. Deeply sampled blood TCRbeta repertoires from subjects exposed to, actively infected with, or recovered from COVID-19 were included in the dataset. The repertoires were released in a freely available public database meant as a resource for research on the immune response to SARS-CoV-2. Samples came from the ongoing ImmuneRACE study (first 160 participants) plus 1,254 subjects from 6 global collaborators. Sample metadata almost always included a de-identified subject ID, COVID-19 status, age in years and sex. Where available, HLA class I and class II types were taken from metadata supplied by the sample provider and were not determined by assay-based typing.

TCRbeta CDR3 regions were amplified from genomic DNA using the immunoSEQ Assay, a bias-controlled multiplex PCR. Per the source publication's procedure: The number of nucleated cells in each sample was estimated from the amplification of reference gene primers within the assay. To quantify the absolute abundance of each unique TCRbeta CDR3 rearrangement, sequence reads were collapsed and filtered. Productive Simpson clonality was computed per sample as the square root of Simpson's diversity index over productive rearrangements. In TCRdb, the immuneACCESS table is reduced to in-frame sequences with V and J assigned. These tables do not hold every clone; where another copy was compared, an unresolved V gene accounts for under half, and the others remain unexplained. For V, J and clone size, that table is used; D and trimming come from the DNA. This sample is represented by about 480,000 clones; around 89% of them were singletons. The leading ten clones occupy over 1.5% of the sample.

Enrolling through a virtual design, the prospective study's participants ranged in age from roughly 18 to 90 years and lived across around 25 United States geographic areas. In the prospective study, cohorts were assigned on the basis of participant-reported clinical history obtained from a screening survey and a study questionnaire. Recovered participants in ImmuneRACE Cohort 3 were defined as having two consecutive negative NP/OP PCR tests, clearance from a healthcare professional, or resolution of symptoms. In the prospective study, mobile phlebotomists collected whole blood, serum and a nasopharyngeal or oropharyngeal swab from each participant. Over a roughly two-month period, participants in the prospective study had the option of providing additional blood draws and questionnaires. Prospective study blood samples were shipped either frozen or at room temperature before DNA extraction. The germline ends are 15 bases apart after V is trimmed by 3 bases and J by 0 bases. In the germline V gene (reference sequence), CDR1 corresponds to LGHDT and CDR2 to YNNKEL. Its CDR3 holds 17 amino acids, cysteine through phenylalanine. Only the CDR3 DNA is retained, 51 bases long and in frame from the first base.

Note on this clone: The antigen it binds to is not known. The input lacks base qualities; no much larger clone sits a single base away.

The study at large found these results: Clinical and demographic metadata were provided uncurated, with the amount varying by source and participant.

In this chain, TRBV3-1 (or the pseudogene TRBV3-2) is recombined with TRBJ2-1, and TRBD2 may be the D gene, going by 6 matching bases. The specimen sequenced was PBMCs or T cells enriched from blood (not recorded which). This clonotype was obtained from a woman aged 40 to 50 who had recovered from COVID-19. This receptor carries the CDR3 CASSQLFSGSSYNEQFF. At the DNA level, the sequence is TGTGCCAGCAGCCAGCTCTTTAGCGGAAGCTCCTACAATGAGCAGTTCTTC.